This T cell receptor (beta chain) was captured by sequencing in a study of cytomegalovirus exposure and HLA in healthy donors. V dropped 3 bases and J dropped 1; count of bases not matched to a gene: 7. The germline gives CDR1 SGHRS, CDR2 YFSETQ. The CDR3 totals 17 residues. The primer mix had 60 Vbeta and 13 Jbeta primers. Method: immunoSEQ multiplex PCR; TCRdb's copy keeps in-frame clones and lacks some. The sample contains around 200,000 clones, 62% of which appear only once. General observations from the study: CMV serostatus stood as the only immune exposure information on hand. Later on, an analysis showed TCR association rates differing by HLA locus, with DRB1 the most and HLA-C the fewest. Prior analysis indicated that the majority of TCR beta V segments exhibited productivity approximately 87% or approximately 30% of the time.

This clone occurred a few times. Its antigen remains unknown. The clonotype was recovered from a middle-aged man in good health and CMV-seronegative. The chain couples TRBV5-1 to TRBJ2-1; 10 bases are shared with TRBD2. The sequenced sample consisted of PBMCs. CDR3 coding DNA: TGCGCCAGCAGCTACGGAAGCGGGAGGGTGTCCTACAATGAGCAGTTCTTC. Translated: CASSYGSGRVSYNEQFF.